The sequence of this T cell receptor beta chain was determined in a study of blood T cells in healthy people across ages. Study-wide points: Whereas aged donors had fewer naive CD4+ cells, long-lived donors had more of them and higher diversity.

Concerning this clonotype: Its antigen is as yet unknown. The germline gene is not matched at one end of the junction; a read error may be the cause.

It was with a sample-barcoded 5' primer and a J-beta primer mix that a second PCR of about 6 to 11 cycles was run. TCRdb called the 5' RACE reads again in MiXCR, with one record for every CDR3 protein. Of 550,000 to 650,000 distinct CDR3 sequences detected, roughly 31% appear once; the ten largest clones hold about 15%. Source material: blood. The sequence came from a woman older than 75 in good health.

In DNA form, the CDR3 reads TGTGCCAGCATCCCGGGTGCTGGGGGGACCCGGTACTTC. Its protein is CASIPGAGGTRYF. The genes are TRBV5-8 and TRBJ2-5, with D possibly matching TRBD2 (6 bases). The CDR3 runs to 13 residues. Germline V lookup: CDR1 SGHTS, CDR2 YDEGEE.